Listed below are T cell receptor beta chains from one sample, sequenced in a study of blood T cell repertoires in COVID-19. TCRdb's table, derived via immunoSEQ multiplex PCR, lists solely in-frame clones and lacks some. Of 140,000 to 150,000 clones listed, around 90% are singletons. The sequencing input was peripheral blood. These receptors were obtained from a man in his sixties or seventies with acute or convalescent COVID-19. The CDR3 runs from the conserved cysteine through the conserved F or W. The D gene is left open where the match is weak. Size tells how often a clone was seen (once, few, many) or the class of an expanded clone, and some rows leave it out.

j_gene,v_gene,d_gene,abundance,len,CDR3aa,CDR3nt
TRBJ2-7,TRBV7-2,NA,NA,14,CASSSPSSSYEQYF,TGTGCCAGCAGCTCTCCCTCCAGCTCCTACGAGCAGTACTTC
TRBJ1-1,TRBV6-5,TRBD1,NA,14,CASSRTGAGNEAFF,TGTGCCAGCAGCAGGACAGGGGCCGGGAATGAAGCTTTCTTT
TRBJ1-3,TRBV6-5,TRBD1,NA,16,CASSYSTGGSGNTIYF,TGTGCCAGCAGTTACTCTACAGGGGGTTCAGGAAACACCATATATTTT
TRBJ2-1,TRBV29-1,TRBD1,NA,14,CSVILGTGYNEQFF,TGCAGCGTTATCCTCGGGACAGGGTACAATGAGCAGTTCTTC
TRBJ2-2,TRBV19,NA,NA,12,CASTRDTGELFF,TGTGCCAGTACCCGGGACACCGGGGAGCTGTTTTTT
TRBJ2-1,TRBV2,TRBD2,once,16,CASSGTSGSSYNEQFF,TGTGCCAGCAGTGGGACTAGCGGGAGCTCCTACAATGAGCAGTTCTTC
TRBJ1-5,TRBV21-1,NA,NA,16,CASSKGEPGGNQPQHF,TGTGCCAGCAGCAAAGGGGAGCCAGGGGGCAATCAGCCCCAGCATTTT
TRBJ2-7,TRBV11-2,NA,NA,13,CASSFNREGEQYF,TGTGCCAGCAGCTTCAACAGGGAGGGCGAGCAGTACTTC
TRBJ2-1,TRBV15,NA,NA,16,CATSRVRTPIYNEQFF,TGTGCCACCAGCAGAGTACGGACACCAATCTACAATGAGCAGTTCTTC
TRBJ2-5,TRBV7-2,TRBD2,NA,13,CASSWTSAETQYF,TGTGCCAGCAGCTGGACTAGCGCGGAGACCCAGTACTTC
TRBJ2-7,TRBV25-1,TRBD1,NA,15,CASSDWDREHHEQYF,TGTGCCAGCAGTGATTGGGACAGGGAACATCACGAGCAGTACTTC
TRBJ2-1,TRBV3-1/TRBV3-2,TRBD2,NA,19,CASSRLLPGLAGGHNEQFF,TGTGCCAGCAGTCGACTTTTGCCGGGACTAGCGGGAGGGCATAATGAGCAGTTCTTC
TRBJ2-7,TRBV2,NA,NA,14,CASTSGVLLGEQYF,TGTGCCAGCACCTCAGGGGTACTCCTAGGCGAGCAGTACTTC
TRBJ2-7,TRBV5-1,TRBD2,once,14,CASSSVPGLGEQYF,TGCGCCAGCAGCTCAGTCCCGGGACTAGGCGAGCAGTACTTC
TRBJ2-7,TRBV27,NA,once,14,CASRAGNGGYEQYF,TGTGCCAGCAGAGCAGGGAACGGTGGATACGAGCAGTACTTC
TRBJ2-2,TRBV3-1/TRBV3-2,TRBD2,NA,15,CASSRTSAVTGELFF,TGTGCCAGCAGCCGGACTAGCGCAGTCACCGGGGAGCTGTTTTTT
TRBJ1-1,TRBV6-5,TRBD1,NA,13,CASRPDRGREAFF,TGTGCCAGCAGACCCGACAGGGGCCGAGAAGCTTTCTTT
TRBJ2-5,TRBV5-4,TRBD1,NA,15,CASSPRTGRQETQYF,TGTGCCAGCAGCCCCAGGACAGGTCGCCAAGAGACCCAGTACTTC
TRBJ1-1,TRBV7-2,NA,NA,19,CASSTGAGTLRIMNTEAFF,TGTGCCAGCAGCACAGGCGCCGGGACATTAAGAATCATGAACACTGAAGCTTTCTTT
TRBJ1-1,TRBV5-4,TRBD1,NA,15,CASSSLTGKNTEAFF,TGTGCCAGCAGCTCGCTGACAGGGAAGAACACTGAAGCTTTCTTT
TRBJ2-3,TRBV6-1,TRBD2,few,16,CASSEPAGTRADTQYF,TGTGCCAGCAGTGAGCCAGCGGGGACCCGAGCGGATACGCAGTATTTT
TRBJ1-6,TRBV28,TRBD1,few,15,CASSFRQGRNSPLHF,TGTGCCAGCAGTTTTCGACAGGGAAGGAATTCACCCCTCCACTTT
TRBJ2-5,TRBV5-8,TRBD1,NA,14,CASSRDRGGETQYF,TGTGCCAGCAGCCGGGACAGGGGAGGTGAGACCCAGTACTTC
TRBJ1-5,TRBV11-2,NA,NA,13,CASSLSEGQPQHF,TGTGCCAGCAGCCTCTCGGAGGGTCAGCCCCAGCATTTT
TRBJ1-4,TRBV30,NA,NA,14,CAPREGEGYEKLFF,TGTGCCCCGAGGGAGGGGGAAGGGTATGAAAAACTGTTTTTT
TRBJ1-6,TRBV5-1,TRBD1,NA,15,CASSASGGLRSPLHF,TGCGCCAGCAGCGCCTCAGGGGGTCTAAGGTCACCCCTCCACTTT
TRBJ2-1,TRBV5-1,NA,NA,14,CASSLPGAYNEQFF,TGCGCCAGCAGCTTGCCCGGGGCCTACAATGAGCAGTTCTTC
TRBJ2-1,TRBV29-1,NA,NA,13,CSGRGALYNEQFF,TGCAGCGGGCGCGGGGCCTTATACAATGAGCAGTTCTTC
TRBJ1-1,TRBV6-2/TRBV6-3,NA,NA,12,CASSIKNTEAFF,TGTGCCAGCAGTATAAAGAACACTGAAGCTTTCTTT